This T cell receptor beta chain appears in the sequencing data of a study of T cell changes during pregnancy in multiple sclerosis. This clone is a singleton in its sample. With 3 bases clipped from V and 6 bases from J, the junction kept 7 bases outside the gene matches. Germline CDR1 and CDR2: SGHTA and FQGNSA. This CDR3 contains 14 residues. Profiling relied on immunoSEQ multiplex PCR, and the TCRdb table lists in-frame clones only, not all of them. The table has 64,000 or so clones, approximately 90% seen once. The chain couples TRBV7-2 to TRBJ1-1; 7 bases fit TRBD1. The clonotype was recovered from a female donor with multiple sclerosis, enrolled in a pregnancy study. Here the sequenced sample was peripheral blood, taken in the first trimester of pregnancy. This CDR3 is CASSFYTDRAEAFF. CDR3 DNA sequence: TGTGCCAGCAGCTTTTATACCGACAGGGCTGAAGCTTTCTTT.